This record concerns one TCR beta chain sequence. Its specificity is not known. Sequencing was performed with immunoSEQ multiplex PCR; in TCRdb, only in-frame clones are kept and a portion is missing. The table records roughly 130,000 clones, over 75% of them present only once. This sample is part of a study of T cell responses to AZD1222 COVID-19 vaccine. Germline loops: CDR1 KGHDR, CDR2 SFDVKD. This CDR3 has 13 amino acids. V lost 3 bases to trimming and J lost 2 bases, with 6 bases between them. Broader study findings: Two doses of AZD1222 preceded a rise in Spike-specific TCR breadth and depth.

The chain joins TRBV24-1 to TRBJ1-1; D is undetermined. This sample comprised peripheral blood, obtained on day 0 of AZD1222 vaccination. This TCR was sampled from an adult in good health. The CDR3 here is CATSDGVNTEAFF. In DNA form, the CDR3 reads TGTGCCACCAGTGATGGGGTTAACACTGAAGCTTTCTTT.